Given below is one TCR beta chain in context. Trimming removed 5 bases at V and 1 base at J, with 15 bases between. CDR1 LNHDA and CDR2 SQIVND come from the germline V gene (reference sequence). The CDR3 spans 15 residues. These data belong to a study of blood T cell repertoires in COVID-19. Overall study: The study drew acute and convalescent COVID-19 samples from the United States, Italy and Spain.

Measured with immunoSEQ multiplex PCR; TCRdb has only the in-frame clones, and not every one. This sample carries 90,000 to 130,000 clones, around 86% of them seen once, and the ten largest clones take roughly 4.5%. The source material was peripheral blood. The chain couples TRBV19 to TRBJ2-7; D is perhaps TRBD1 (7 bases). This TCR derives from a man aged 35-49 years with acute or convalescent COVID-19. The CDR3 sequence is CASSAGGTGSYEQYF. The CDR3 nucleotides read TGTGCCAGTAGTGCAGGGGGGACGGGGTCCTACGAGCAGTACTTC.